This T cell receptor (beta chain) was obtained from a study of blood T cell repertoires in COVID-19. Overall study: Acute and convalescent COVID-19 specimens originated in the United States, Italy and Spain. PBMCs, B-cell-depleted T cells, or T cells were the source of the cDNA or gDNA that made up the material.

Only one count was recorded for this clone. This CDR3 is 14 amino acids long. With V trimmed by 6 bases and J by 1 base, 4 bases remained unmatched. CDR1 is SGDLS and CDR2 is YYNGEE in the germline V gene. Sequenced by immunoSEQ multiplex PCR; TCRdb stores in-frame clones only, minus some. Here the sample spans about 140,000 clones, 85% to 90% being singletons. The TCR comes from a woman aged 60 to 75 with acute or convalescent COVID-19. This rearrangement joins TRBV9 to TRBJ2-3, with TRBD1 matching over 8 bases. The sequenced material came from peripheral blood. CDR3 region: CASTVQGGTDTQYF. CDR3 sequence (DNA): TGTGCCAGCACTGTACAGGGGGGCACAGATACGCAGTATTTT.